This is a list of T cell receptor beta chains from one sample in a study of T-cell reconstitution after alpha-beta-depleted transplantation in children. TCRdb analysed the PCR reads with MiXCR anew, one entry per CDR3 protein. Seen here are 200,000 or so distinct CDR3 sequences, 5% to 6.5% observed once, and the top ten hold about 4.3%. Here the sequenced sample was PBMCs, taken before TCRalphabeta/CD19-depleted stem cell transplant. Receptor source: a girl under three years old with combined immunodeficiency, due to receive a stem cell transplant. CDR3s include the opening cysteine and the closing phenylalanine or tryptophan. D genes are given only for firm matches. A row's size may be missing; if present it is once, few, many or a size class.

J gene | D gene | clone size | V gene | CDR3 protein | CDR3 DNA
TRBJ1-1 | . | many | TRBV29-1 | CSVAEGLTAFF | TGCAGCGTTGCTGAGGGACTAACAGCTTTCTTT
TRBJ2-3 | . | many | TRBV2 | CASSEVGFTDTQYF | TGTGCCAGCAGTGAGGTCGGCTTCACAGATACGCAGTATTTT
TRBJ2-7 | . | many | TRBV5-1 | CASSLVSAGSGDEQYF | TGCGCCAGCAGCTTGGTGTCGGCCGGTTCCGGGGACGAGCAGTACTTC
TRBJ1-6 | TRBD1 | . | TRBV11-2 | CASSYDRGVSPLHF | TGTGCCAGCAGTTACGACAGGGGAGTCTCACCCCTCCACTTT
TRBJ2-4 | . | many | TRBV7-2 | CASSSGRSIQYF | TGTGCCAGCAGCTCCGGAAGGAGCATTCAGTACTTC
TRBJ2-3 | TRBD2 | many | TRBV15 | CATSRERGGTDTQYF | TGTGCCACCAGCAGAGAGCGGGGGGGTACAGATACGCAGTATTTT
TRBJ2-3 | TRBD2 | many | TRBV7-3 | CASSPQGTSGGRADTQYF | TGTGCCAGCAGCCCCCAGGGGACTAGCGGGGGGCGGGCAGATACGCAGTATTTT
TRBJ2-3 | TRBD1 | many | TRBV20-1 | CSARRQGPFSDTQYF | TGCAGTGCTAGGAGACAGGGCCCCTTTTCGGATACGCAGTATTTT
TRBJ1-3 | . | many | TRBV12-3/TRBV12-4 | CASIGVTGFLSGNTIYF | TGTGCCAGCATAGGTGTAACAGGCTTCCTCTCTGGAAACACCATATATTTT
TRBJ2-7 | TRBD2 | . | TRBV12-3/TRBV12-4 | CASSVAGLTYEQYF | TGTGCCAGCAGCGTAGCGGGCCTCACCTACGAGCAGTACTTC
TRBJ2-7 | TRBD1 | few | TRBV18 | CASSLIGQGWAYEQYF | TGTGCCAGCTCACTTATAGGACAGGGGTGGGCCTACGAGCAGTACTTC
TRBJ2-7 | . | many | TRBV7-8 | CASSYERNYEQYF | TGTGCCAGCAGCTACGAGAGAAACTACGAGCAGTACTTC
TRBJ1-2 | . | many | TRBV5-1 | CASSLEAGGSYGYTF | TGCGCCAGCAGCTTGGAGGCAGGAGGCTCCTATGGCTACACCTTC
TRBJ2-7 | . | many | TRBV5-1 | CASSLSTSDYEQYF | TGCGCCAGCAGCTTGTCGACCAGCGATTACGAGCAGTACTTC
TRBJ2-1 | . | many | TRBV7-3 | CASSTPGVEQFF | TGTGCCAGCAGCACCCCGGGCGTGGAGCAGTTCTTC
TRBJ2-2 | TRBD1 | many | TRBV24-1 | CATSKNRGTGELFF | TGTGCCACCAGTAAAAACAGGGGGACCGGGGAGCTGTTTTTT
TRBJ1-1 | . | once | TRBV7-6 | CASRREDGTNTEAFF | TGTGCCAGCAGACGCGAGGACGGCACAAACACTGAAGCTTTCTTT
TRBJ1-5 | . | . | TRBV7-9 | CASSSTLTSNQPQHF | TGTGCCAGCAGCTCAACACTTACTAGCAATCAGCCCCAGCATTTT
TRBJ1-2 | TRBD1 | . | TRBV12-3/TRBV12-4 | CASSFVPGQGNGYTF | TGTGCCAGCAGTTTCGTCCCCGGACAGGGGAATGGCTACACCTTC
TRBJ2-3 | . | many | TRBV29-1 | CSVAGDSQYF | TGCAGCGTTGCGGGTGATTCGCAGTATTTT
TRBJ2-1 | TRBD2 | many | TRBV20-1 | CSARDVGLAIHEQFF | TGCAGTGCTAGAGATGTCGGACTAGCGATCCATGAGCAGTTCTTC
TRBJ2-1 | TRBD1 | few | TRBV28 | CASSTGTGYHNEQFF | TGTGCCAGCAGTACCGGGACAGGGTACCACAATGAGCAGTTCTTC
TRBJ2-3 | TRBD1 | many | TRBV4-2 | CASSQVRGQGPTDTQYF | TGTGCCAGCAGCCAAGTTCGTGGACAGGGTCCCACAGATACGCAGTATTTT
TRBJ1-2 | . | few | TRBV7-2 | CASSLPQGYGYTF | TGTGCCAGCAGCTTACCACAGGGCTATGGCTACACCTTC
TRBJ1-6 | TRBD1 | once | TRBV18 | CASSPGQNYSPLHF | TGTGCCAGCTCACCGGGACAGAATTATTCACCCCTCCACTTT
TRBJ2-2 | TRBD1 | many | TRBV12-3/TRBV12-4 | CASSFLVGQGANTGELFF | TGTGCCAGCAGTTTTTTGGTGGGTCAGGGGGCGAACACCGGGGAGCTGTTTTTT
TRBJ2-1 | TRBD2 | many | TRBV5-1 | CASRAGANNEQFF | TGCGCCAGCAGAGCGGGGGCCAACAATGAGCAGTTCTTC
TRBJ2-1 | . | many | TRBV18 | CASSPKLAYNEQFF | TGTGCCAGCTCACCCAAGCTAGCCTACAATGAGCAGTTCTTC
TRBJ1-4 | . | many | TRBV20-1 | CSADSADSTNEKLFF | TGCAGTGCTGATTCCGCTGACTCAACTAATGAAAAACTGTTTTTT
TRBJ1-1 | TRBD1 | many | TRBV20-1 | CSANRQGMNTEAFF | TGCAGTGCTAACCGACAGGGGATGAACACTGAAGCTTTCTTT
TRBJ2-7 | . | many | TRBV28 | CASSFMGFVDEQYF | TGTGCCAGCAGTTTTATGGGTTTCGTGGACGAGCAGTACTTC
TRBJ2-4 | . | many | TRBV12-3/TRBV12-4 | CASSFSGPPKNIQYF | TGTGCCAGCAGTTTCTCGGGGCCACCCAAAAACATTCAGTACTTC
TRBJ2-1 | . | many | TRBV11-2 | CASSLEGYHFYNEQFF | TGTGCCAGCAGCTTAGAAGGTTACCATTTCTACAATGAGCAGTTCTTC